Listed here are 6 T cell receptor beta chains from one sample, sequenced in a study of T cell responses to AZD1222 COVID-19 vaccine. Measured with immunoSEQ multiplex PCR; TCRdb has only the in-frame clones, and not every one. Among 180,000 or so clones, 92% were seen once, and the ten largest hold 1.9%. Sequencing was performed on peripheral blood, taken 28 days after the second AZD1222 dose. Receptors were obtained from an adult who received the AZD1222 COVID-19 vaccine.

This clone was detected only once. The rearrangement joins TRBV7-3 to TRBJ2-1, with unresolved D. CDR3 length: 13 residues. The germline V gene encodes CDR1 SGHTA and CDR2 FQGTGA. V lost 5 bases, J lost 7 bases, and 12 bases lay in between. The CDR3 is CASSPSRWNEQFF. The CDR3 DNA follows: TGTGCCAGCAGCCCGTCCCGGTGGAATGAGCAGTTCTTC.

The chain has TRBV9 and TRBJ1-1; D is unclear. The CDR3 contains 15 residues. Per germline, CDR1 SGDLS and CDR2 YYNGEE. The V and J ends lost 0 bases and 4 bases respectively, with 13 bases between them. The CDR3 sequence: CASSVEGTNLTEAFF. As DNA, the CDR3 is TGTGCCAGCAGCGTAGAGGGCACTAACCTCACTGAAGCTTTCTTT.

J is TRBJ1-2 and V is TRBV28; 9 positions agree with TRBD1. Per germline, CDR1 MDHEN and CDR2 SYDVKM. After removal of 10 bases from V and 5 bases from J, the junction contained 11 bases not matched to a gene. CDR3 length: 14 residues. CDR3 in DNA: TGTGCCACAGGACAGGGGACCCTTTGGTATGGCTACACCTTC. It specifies CATGQGTLWYGYTF.

On this clone: One end of the junction varies from germline; a read error may be responsible. The chain recombines TRBV6-5 with TRBJ2-3, with D tentatively TRBD2 (6 bases). CDR3 length equals 13 residues. The V gene's germline CDR1 is MNHEY and CDR2 SVGAGI. The CDR3 sequence: CAGRRGNTDTQYF. CDR3 nucleotide sequence: TGTGCCGGCAGGAGGGGCAACACAGATACGCAGTATTTT.

The chain employs TRBV5-4 and TRBJ1-1; weak D call: TRBD1 (5 bases). Per the germline V gene, CDR1 is SGHNT and CDR2 is YYREEE (reference sequence). Trimming removed 1 base from V and 5 bases from J, with 15 bases in between. The CDR3 runs 15 residues. DNA of the CDR3: TGTGCCAGCAGCTTGTTAGTGACGGGGGAGACTGAAGCTTTCTTT. It codes for CASSLLVTGETEAFF.

The chain joins TRBV9 to TRBJ2-1; no clear D gene. V gave up 0 bases and J gave up 6 bases, with 4 bases separating them. Germline CDR1 and CDR2: SGDLS and YYNGEE. CDR3 length equals 12 residues. Written as DNA, the CDR3 is TGTGCCAGCAGCGTAGGGGTCAATGAGCAGTTCTTC. Amino acid sequence: CASSVGVNEQFF.